Below are 4 T cell receptor beta chains sequenced from a single sample in a study of Graves' ophthalmopathy and Graves' hyperthyroidism. Amplification of TCR beta CDR3 regions used RNA transcripts. Following a first-round RT-PCR that used HTBI primers, a second-round multiplex PCR was carried out. TCRdb reprocessed the multiplex PCR reads with MiXCR, giving one entry per CDR3 protein. The table lists 400,000 or so distinct CDR3 sequences, 15% of them singletons. Material for sequencing was peripheral blood. The receptor set was obtained from a woman under 30 with stable Graves' hyperthyroidism.

This clonotype has more than one count but fewer than ten. V gene TRBV10-3 combines with J gene TRBJ2-7; D is ambiguous. V shed 4 bases and J shed 5 bases, with 6 bases lying between them. The length of the CDR3 is 11 residues. The V gene's germline CDR1 is ENHRY and CDR2 SYGVKD. CDR3 region: CAISGRDEQYF. CDR3 nucleotides: TGTGCCATCAGTGGTAGGGACGAGCAGTACTTC.

This clonotype occurred a few times. V usage is TRBV20-1 and J usage is TRBJ1-6, with a tentative D call TRBD1 (6 bases). This CDR3 is 14 amino acids long. The germline V gene encodes CDR1 DFQATT and CDR2 SNEGSKA (reference sequence). V was cut by 5 bases and J by 0 bases, with 8 bases left in between. The CDR3 is CSALQGSYNSPLHF. The DNA for the CDR3 is TGCAGTGCTCTACAGGGCTCCTATAATTCACCCCTCCACTTT.

V usage is TRBV10-3 and J usage is TRBJ1-1, with a tentative D call TRBD1 (6 bases). Deletions cut 4 bases from V and 0 bases from J, with 9 bases between. The CDR3 consists of 14 residues. Germline loops: CDR1 ENHRY, CDR2 SYGVKD. The CDR3 loop reads CAISGGGVNTEAFF. The CDR3 coding sequence is TGTGCCATCAGTGGAGGGGGGGTGAACACTGAAGCTTTCTTT.

This clonotype appeared many times. The chain combines TRBV5-1 with TRBJ2-7; 7 positions agree with TRBD2. Germline V lookup: CDR1 SGHRS, CDR2 YFSETQ. V lost 4 bases, J lost 6 bases, and 4 bases stayed unmatched. CDR3 length: 12 residues. This chain's CDR3 is CASSPGTTEQYF. The CDR3 nucleotides are TGCGCCAGCAGCCCTGGGACTACCGAGCAGTACTTC.